This entry lists 5 T cell receptor beta chains sequenced from one sample in a study of CD8+ T cells in alopecia areata. Specified treatment: oral pan-JAK inhibitor, 5-10 mg twice daily. Sequencing relied on a cDNA template that was reverse transcribed from extracted RNA. The repertoire was sequenced with immunoSEQ multiplex PCR; TCRdb's copy has only in-frame clones and lacks some. Here the sample spans a few hundred thousand clones, 43% being singletons. Sequenced here: CD4+ T cells sorted from blood, sampled at approximately week 36, from a patient treated with tofacitinib. The receptor source for this set is a human donor with alopecia areata.

The CDR3 loop reads CASSFRDPQVDEQFF. CDR3 coding DNA: TGCGCCAGCAGCTTCCGGGACCCTCAGGTAGATGAGCAGTTCTTC. The V and J genes are TRBV5-1 and TRBJ2-1; D tentatively reads TRBD1 or TRBD2 (5 bases each). The CDR3 consists of 15 residues. Trimming removed 2 bases from V and 8 bases from J, with 17 bases in between. Per germline, CDR1 SGHRS and CDR2 YFSETQ.

A single count supports this clone. The V call is TRBV10-1, the J call TRBJ2-1; 7 nucleotides agree with TRBD2. This CDR3 is 14 amino acids long. J lost 6 bases, V lost 5 bases, and 7 bases had no gene match. The germline V gene has CDR1 WNHNN and CDR2 SYGVQD (reference sequence). CDR3 nucleotide sequence: TGCGCCAGCAGTCCTAGCGGAGCCCTCAATGAGCAGTTCTTC. It is translated as CASSPSGALNEQFF.

V usage is TRBV30 and J usage is TRBJ2-7; D is perhaps TRBD1 (5 bases). The germline CDR1 and CDR2 sequences are GTSNPN and SVGIG (reference sequence). CDR3 length equals 14 residues. V lost 3 bases, J lost 4 bases, and 16 bases lay in between. The CDR3 sequence is CAWSQGRVLYEQYF. In DNA form, the CDR3 reads TGTGCCTGGAGCCAGGGTAGGGTTCTTTACGAGCAGTACTTC.

This clone was observed a handful of times. The rearrangement links TRBV29-1 to TRBJ2-1; 10 bases match TRBD1. Germline V gene lookup returns CDR1 SQVTM and CDR2 ANQGSEA. V trimming: 3 bases; J trimming: 10 bases; junction bases outside the gene matches: 3. CDR3 size: 12 residues. CDR3 loop: CSVDRDRGEQFF. The CDR3 DNA follows: TGCAGCGTTGACCGGGACAGGGGAGAGCAGTTCTTC.

The V and J genes are TRBV27 and TRBJ2-7, with a possible D match to TRBD2 (6 bases). Germline V lookup: CDR1 MNHEY, CDR2 SMNVEV (reference sequence). The CDR3 is 13 residues long. V was pared by 6 bases and J by 2 bases, with 11 bases between. CDR3 coding DNA: TGTGCCAGCAGAATTAGCGGTACCTACGAGCAGTACTTC. The encoded protein is CASRISGTYEQYF.